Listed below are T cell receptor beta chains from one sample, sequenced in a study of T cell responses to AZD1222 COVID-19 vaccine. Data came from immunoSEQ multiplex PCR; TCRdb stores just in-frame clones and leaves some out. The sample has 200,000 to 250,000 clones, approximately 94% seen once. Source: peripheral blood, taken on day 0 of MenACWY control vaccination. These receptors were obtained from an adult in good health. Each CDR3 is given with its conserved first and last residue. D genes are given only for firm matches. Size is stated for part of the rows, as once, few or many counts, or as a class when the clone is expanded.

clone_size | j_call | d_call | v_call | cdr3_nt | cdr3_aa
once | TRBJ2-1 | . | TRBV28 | TGTGCCAGCAGTGCAGGACAGTACAATGAGCAGTTCTTC | CASSAGQYNEQFF
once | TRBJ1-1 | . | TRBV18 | TGTGCCAGCTCACCACGGGGGGGGATTGGGAGGAACACTGAAGCTTTCTTT | CASSPRGGIGRNTEAFF
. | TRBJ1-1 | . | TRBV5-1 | TGCGCCAGCAGCTTGGCCGTTCTGGGGGTAAGGACTGAAGCTTTCTTT | CASSLAVLGVRTEAFF
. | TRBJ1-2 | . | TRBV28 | TGTGCCAGCAGTTTTCGCCGAGGATATGGCTACACCTTC | CASSFRRGYGYTF
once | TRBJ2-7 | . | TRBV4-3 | TGCGCCAGCAGCCAAGATTTAATACAGGGAACGGAGCAGTACTTC | CASSQDLIQGTEQYF
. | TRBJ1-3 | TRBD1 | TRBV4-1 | TGCGCCAGCAGCCAATTAGGGGGCCGAAACACCATATATTTT | CASSQLGGRNTIYF
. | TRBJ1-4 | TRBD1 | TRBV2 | TGTGCCAGCAGTGTGGAGGGACAGCTTAATGAAAAACTGTTTTTT | CASSVEGQLNEKLFF
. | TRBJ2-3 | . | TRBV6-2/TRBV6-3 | TGTGCCAGCAGCCGCCCCTTTACTAGCCCAGATACGCAGTATTTT | CASSRPFTSPDTQYF
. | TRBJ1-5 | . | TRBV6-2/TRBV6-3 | TGTGCCAGCAGTTACCAACAGGGACTCCTATTCGGGCAGCCCCAGCATTTT | CASSYQQGLLFGQPQHF
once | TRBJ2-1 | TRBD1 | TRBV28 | TGTGCCAGCAGTTTAGGGCCGGGACAGGGCGGTGAGCAGTTCTTC | CASSLGPGQGGEQFF
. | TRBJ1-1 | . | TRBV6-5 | TGTGCCAGCAGGGGAAACACTGAAGCTTTCTTT | CASRGNTEAFF
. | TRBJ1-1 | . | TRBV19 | TGTGCCAGTAGACAAAACACGGGGACTGAAGCTTTCTTT | CASRQNTGTEAFF
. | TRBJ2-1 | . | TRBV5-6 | TGTGCCAGCAGTTCCGACTACCTATACAATGAGCAGTTCTTC | CASSSDYLYNEQFF
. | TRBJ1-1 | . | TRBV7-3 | TGTGCCAGCAGCTTAACCCCCTGGCTCGACACGAACACTGAAGCTTTCTTT | CASSLTPWLDTNTEAFF
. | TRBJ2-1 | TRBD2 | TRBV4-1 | TGCGCCAGCAGCCAAGGTCCAAGCGGGGGGGCCCAAAAGTTCTTC | CASSQGPSGGAQKFF
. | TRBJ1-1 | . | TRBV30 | TGTGCCTGGCGGAAGCTGGGTGCTGAAGCTTTCTTT | CAWRKLGAEAFF
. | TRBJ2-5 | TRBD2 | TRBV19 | TGTGCCAGTAGTGCCACTACTAGCGGTGTGAGAGAGACCCAGTACTTC | CASSATTSGVRETQYF
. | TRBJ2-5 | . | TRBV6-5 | TGTGCCAGCAGTAGGGCAGGGGATTCAGAGACCCAGTACTTC | CASSRAGDSETQYF
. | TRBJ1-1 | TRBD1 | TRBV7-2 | TGTGCCAGCAGAGGGACAGTCCTCTTGAACACTGAAGCTTTCTTT | CASRGTVLLNTEAFF
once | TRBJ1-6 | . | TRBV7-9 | TGTGCCAGCAGCTTAGAACCCCTCCACTTT | CASSLEPLHF
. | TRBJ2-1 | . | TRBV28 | TGTGCCAGCAGTCCTCTGGGGGCCACTAACAATGAGCAGTTCTTC | CASSPLGATNNEQFF
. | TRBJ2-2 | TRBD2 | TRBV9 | TGTGCCAGCAGCCCTAGCGGGGGGAACACCGGGGAGCTGTTTTTT | CASSPSGGNTGELFF
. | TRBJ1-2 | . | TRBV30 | TGTGCCTGGAGTGCAGGGGTGGGCTACACCTTC | CAWSAGVGYTF
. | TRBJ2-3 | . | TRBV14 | TGTGCCAGCAGCCAAGATAAATTTGGGCTAGCCAGCACAGATACGCAGTATTTT | CASSQDKFGLASTDTQYF
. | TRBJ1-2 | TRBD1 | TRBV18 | TGTGCCAGCTCACCCGACCTGGGACAGTGGAACTATGGCTACACCTTC | CASSPDLGQWNYGYTF
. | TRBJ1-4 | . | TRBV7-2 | TGTGCCAGCAGTCCGGCGCGAGGTACCGGTGAAAAACTGTTTTTT | CASSPARGTGEKLFF
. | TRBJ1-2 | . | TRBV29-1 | TGCAGCGTTGGTATGGGTGATGGCTACACCTTC | CSVGMGDGYTF
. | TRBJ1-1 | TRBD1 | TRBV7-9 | TGTGCCAGCAGCCAACCCCCGGGACAGAAAGCTTTCTTT | CASSQPPGQKAFF
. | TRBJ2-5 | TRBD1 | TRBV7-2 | TGTGCCAGCAGCACCCAAAGGGGGCTCCAAGAGACCCAGTACTTC | CASSTQRGLQETQYF
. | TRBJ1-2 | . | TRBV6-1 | TGTGCCAGCAGTTGGGGAGGGACGGATGGCTACACCTTC | CASSWGGTDGYTF
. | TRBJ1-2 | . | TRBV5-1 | TGCGCCAGCAGCCGGGACGGGGGCGCGGGCTACACCTTC | CASSRDGGAGYTF
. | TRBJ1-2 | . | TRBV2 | TGTGCCAGCAGTGTAGGGACGGGCGACTATGGCTACACCTTC | CASSVGTGDYGYTF
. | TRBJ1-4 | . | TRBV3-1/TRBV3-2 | TGTGCCAGCAGCCAGGGGGGGAGGGGTGAAAAACTGTTTTTT | CASSQGGRGEKLFF
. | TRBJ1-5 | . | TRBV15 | TGTGCCACCAGCAGGGGGTGGAAGGGCACTCAGCCCCAGCATTTT | CATSRGWKGTQPQHF
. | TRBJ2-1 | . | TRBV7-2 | TGTGCCAGCAGCTTAAGGAGGGAGGATGAGCAGTTCTTC | CASSLRREDEQFF
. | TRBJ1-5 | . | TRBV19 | TGTGCCAGTAGTATAGATGTGGGAGGCAATCAGCCCCAGCATTTT | CASSIDVGGNQPQHF
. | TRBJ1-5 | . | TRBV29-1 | TGCAGCGTTGAATTTGCGGTGAATCAGCCCCAGCATTTT | CSVEFAVNQPQHF
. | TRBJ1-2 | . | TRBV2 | TGTGCCAGCATTCCGGATACCACAGTCGGCTACACCTTC | CASIPDTTVGYTF
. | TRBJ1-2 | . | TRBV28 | TGTGCCAGCAGTCCCCCCGGGGGCGGCTATGGCTACACCTTC | CASSPPGGGYGYTF
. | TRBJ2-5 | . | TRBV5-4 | TGTGCCAGCAGCTACGGGACGGGAGAGACCCAGTACTTC | CASSYGTGETQYF
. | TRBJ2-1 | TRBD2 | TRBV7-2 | TGTGCCAGCAGCAGTGGACTAGCGGCCTACAATGAGCAGTTCTTC | CASSSGLAAYNEQFF